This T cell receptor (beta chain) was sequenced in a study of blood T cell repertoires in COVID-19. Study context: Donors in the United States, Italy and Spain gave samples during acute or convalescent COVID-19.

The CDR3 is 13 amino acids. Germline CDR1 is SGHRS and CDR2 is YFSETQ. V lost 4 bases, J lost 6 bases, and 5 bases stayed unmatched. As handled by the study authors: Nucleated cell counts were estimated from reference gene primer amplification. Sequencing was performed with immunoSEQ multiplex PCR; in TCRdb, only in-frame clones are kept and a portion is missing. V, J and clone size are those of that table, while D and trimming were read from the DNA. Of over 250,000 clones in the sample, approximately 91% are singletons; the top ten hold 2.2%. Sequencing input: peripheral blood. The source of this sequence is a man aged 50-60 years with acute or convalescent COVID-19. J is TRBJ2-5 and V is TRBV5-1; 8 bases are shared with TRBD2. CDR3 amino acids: CASSRREEQTQYF. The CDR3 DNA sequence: TGCGCCAGCAGCCGGCGGGAGGAGCAGACCCAGTACTTC. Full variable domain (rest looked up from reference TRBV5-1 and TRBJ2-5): KAGVTQTPRYLIKTRGQQVTLSCSPISGHRSVSWYQQTPGQGLQFLFEYFSETQRNKGNFPGRFSGRQFSNSRSEMNVSTLELGDSALYLCASSRREEQTQYFGPGTRLLVL.